This T cell receptor (beta chain) came from a study of blood T cells in healthy people across ages. Findings and limits, study-wide: Those diversity estimates obtained from one million T cells were thought to be underestimates. Long-lived donors carried more naive CD4+ cells and greater diversity than aged donors. Expanded clonotype changes were possibly confounded by unknown donor CMV status.

The CDR3 loop spans 15 amino acids. Germline values: CDR1 SGHDN, CDR2 FVKESK. Between the trimmed V and J ends, which lost 1 base and 7 bases, there was a span of 17 bases. This clonotype was picked up a small number of times. Antigen unknown. Then a second PCR, running about 6 to 12 cycles, was carried out with a sample-barcoded 5' primer and a J-beta primer mix. The yield of each sample was at least 2.5 million CDR3-containing paired-end reads. TCRdb re-analysed the 5' RACE reads in MiXCR, keeping a single row per CDR3 protein. Here the sample spans over a million distinct CDR3 sequences, 40% to 45% being singletons.

The source of this sequence is a woman aged 18-29 years in good health. The sample comprised blood. The J gene is TRBJ2-7, the V gene TRBV14; D unresolved. The CDR3 is CASSQADGFLREQYF. The CDR3 region has the DNA TGTGCCAGCAGCCAAGCGGACGGCTTTTTGAGGGAGCAGTACTTC.